The entry below gives a single TCR beta chain sequence along with its context. Its antigen is not identified. The data are from a study of CD8 T cells in Susac syndrome. Points from the study as a whole: TCR sequencing and HLA analysis covered a relatively small number of individuals.

An amount of RNA that ranged from roughly 0.5 to 1 ug was reverse transcribed with random hexamers. By means of immunoSEQ multiplex PCR, TCR beta CDR3 spanning 54 Vbeta and 13 Jbeta underwent amplification. TCRdb re-called the immunoSEQ multiplex PCR reads with MiXCR, one entry per CDR3 protein. In the table there are about 150,000 distinct CDR3 sequences, roughly 94% of which are singletons. Germline V gene sequence: CDR1 SGHDT, CDR2 YYEEEE. This CDR3 has 13 amino acids. V shed 7 bases, J shed 6 bases, and the junction held 7 bases outside the gene matches. Sequencing was carried out using CD8+ T cells from PBMCs. The chain joins TRBV5-6 to TRBJ2-3; 8 bases are shared with TRBD2. The TCR was taken from a human donor with multiple sclerosis. The CDR3 nucleotides read TGTGCCAGCCTCCGGGGGGGAATGGATACGCAGTATTTT. Translated, it gives CASLRGGMDTQYF. Together with reference TRBV5-6 and TRBJ2-3, the CDR3 gives the full variable domain: DAGVTQSPTHLIKTRGQQVTLRCSPKSGHDTVSWYQQALGQGPQFIFQYYEEEERQRGNFPDRFSGHQFPNYSSELNVNALLLGDSALYLCASLRGGMDTQYFGPGTRLTVL.